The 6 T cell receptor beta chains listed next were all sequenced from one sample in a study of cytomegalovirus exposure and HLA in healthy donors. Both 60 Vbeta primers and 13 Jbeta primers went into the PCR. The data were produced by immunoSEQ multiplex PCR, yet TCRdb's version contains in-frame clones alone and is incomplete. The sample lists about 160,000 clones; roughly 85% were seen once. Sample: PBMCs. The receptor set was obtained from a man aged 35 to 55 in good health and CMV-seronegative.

The CDR3, as DNA: TGTGCCACCCAGACTAGCGGCTACAATGAGCAGTTCTTC. This gives the protein CATQTSGYNEQFF. This chain uses TRBV10-3 with TRBJ2-1, with 9 bases that match TRBD2. CDR3 length equals 13 residues. With V trimmed by 10 bases and J by 3 bases, 4 bases remained unmatched. CDR1 is ENHRY and CDR2 is SYGVKD in the germline V gene.

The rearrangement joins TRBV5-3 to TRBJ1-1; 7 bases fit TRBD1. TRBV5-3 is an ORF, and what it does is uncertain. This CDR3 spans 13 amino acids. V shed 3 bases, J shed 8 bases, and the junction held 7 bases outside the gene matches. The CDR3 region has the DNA TGTGCCAGAAGCTGTAGGGGGCGAAAGGAAGCTTTCTTT. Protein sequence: CARSCRGRKEAFF.

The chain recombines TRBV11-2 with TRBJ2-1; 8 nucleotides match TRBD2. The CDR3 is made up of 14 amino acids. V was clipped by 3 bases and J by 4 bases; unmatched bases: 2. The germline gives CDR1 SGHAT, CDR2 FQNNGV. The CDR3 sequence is CASSFSSGYNEQFF. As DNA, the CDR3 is TGTGCCAGCAGCTTTTCTAGCGGGTACAATGAGCAGTTCTTC.

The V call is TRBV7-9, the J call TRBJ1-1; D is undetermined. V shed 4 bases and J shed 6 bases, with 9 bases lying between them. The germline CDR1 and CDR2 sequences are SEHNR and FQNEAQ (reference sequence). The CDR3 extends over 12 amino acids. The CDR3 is CASSSGLPEAFF. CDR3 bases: TGTGCCAGCAGCTCAGGTCTCCCTGAAGCTTTCTTT.

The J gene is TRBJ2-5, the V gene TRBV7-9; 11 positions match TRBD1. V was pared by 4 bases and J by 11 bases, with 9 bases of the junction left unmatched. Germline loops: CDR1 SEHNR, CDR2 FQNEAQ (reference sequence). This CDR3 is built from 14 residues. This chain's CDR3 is CASSSGQGVGEQYF. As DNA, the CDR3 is TGTGCCAGCAGCTCGGGACAGGGGGTTGGAGAGCAGTACTTC.

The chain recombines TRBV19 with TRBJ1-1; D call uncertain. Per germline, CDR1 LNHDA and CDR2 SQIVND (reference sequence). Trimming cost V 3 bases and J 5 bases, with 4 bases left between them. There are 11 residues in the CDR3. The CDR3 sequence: CASSILTEAFF. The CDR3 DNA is TGTGCCAGTAGTATTCTAACTGAAGCTTTCTTT.